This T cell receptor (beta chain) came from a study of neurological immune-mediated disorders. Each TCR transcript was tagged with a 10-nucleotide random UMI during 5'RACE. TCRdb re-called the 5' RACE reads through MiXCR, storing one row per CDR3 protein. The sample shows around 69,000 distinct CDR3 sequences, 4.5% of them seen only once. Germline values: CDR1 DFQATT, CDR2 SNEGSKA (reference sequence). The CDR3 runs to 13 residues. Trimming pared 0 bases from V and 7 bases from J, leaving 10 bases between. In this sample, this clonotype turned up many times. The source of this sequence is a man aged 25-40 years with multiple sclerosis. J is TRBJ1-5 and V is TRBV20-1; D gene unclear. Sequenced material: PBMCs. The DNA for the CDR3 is TGCAGTGCTAGAGAGACAAGTCGACAGCCCCAGCATTTT. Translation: CSARETSRQPQHF.